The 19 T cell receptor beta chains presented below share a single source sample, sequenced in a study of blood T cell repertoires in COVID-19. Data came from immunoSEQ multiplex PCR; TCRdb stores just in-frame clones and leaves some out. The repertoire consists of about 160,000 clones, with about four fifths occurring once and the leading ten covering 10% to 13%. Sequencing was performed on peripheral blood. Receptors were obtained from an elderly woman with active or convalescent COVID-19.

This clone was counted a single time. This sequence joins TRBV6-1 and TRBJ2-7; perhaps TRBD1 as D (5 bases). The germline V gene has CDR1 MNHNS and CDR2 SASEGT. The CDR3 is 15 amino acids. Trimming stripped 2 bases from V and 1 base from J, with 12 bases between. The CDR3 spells CASSERGAGSYEQYF. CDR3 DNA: TGTGCCAGCAGTGAACGCGGCGCAGGGTCCTACGAGCAGTACTTC.

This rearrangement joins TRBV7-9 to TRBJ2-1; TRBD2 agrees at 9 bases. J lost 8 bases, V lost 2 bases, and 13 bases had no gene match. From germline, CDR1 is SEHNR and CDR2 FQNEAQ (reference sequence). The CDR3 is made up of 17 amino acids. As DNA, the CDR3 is TGTGCCAGCAGCTTAACACGCGCGCCTAGCGGGGAGGATGAGCAGTTCTTC. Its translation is CASSLTRAPSGEDEQFF.

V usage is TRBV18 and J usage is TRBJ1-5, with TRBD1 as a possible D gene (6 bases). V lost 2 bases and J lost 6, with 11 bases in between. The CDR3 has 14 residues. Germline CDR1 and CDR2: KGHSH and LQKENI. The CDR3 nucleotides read TGTGCCAGCTCACCAGGACAGAATACTCAGCCCCAGCATTTT. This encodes CASSPGQNTQPQHF.

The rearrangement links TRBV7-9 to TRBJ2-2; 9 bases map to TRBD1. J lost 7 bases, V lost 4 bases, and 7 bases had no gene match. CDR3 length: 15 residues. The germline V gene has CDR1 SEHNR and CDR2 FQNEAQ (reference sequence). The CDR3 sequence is CASSSTGGAGGELFF. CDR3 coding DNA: TGTGCCAGCAGCTCCACAGGGGGCGCGGGCGGGGAGCTGTTTTTT.

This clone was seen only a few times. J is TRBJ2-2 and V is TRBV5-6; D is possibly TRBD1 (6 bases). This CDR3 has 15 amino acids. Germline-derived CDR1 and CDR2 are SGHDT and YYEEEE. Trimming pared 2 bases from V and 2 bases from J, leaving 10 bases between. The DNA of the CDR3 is TGTGCCAGCAGCTTCTACAGGGCTAACACCGGGGAGCTGTTTTTT. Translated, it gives CASSFYRANTGELFF. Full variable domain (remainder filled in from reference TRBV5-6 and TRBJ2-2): DAGVTQSPTHLIKTRGQQVTLRCSPKSGHDTVSWYQQALGQGPQFIFQYYEEEERQRGNFPDRFSGHQFPNYSSELNVNALLLGDSALYLCASSFYRANTGELFFGEGSRLTVL.

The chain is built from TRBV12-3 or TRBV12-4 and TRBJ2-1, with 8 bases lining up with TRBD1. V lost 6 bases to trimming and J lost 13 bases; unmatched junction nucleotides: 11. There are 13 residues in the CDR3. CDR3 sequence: CASRINPGTGQFF. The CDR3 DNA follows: TGTGCCAGCAGAATAAACCCCGGGACAGGCCAGTTCTTC.

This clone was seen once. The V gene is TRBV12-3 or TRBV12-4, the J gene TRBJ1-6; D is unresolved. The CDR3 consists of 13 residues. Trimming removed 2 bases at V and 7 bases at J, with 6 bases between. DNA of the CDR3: TGTGCCAGCAGTTTACTCTTGAATTCACCCCTCCACTTT. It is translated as CASSLLLNSPLHF.

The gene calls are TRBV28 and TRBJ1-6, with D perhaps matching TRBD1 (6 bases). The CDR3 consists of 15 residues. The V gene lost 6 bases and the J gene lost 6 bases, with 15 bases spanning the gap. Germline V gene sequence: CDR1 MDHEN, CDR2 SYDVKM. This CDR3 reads CASSSLQGSNSPLHF. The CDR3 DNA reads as TGTGCCAGCAGCTCTCTACAGGGTAGTAATTCACCCCTCCACTTT. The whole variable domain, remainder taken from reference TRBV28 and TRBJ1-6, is DVKVTQSSRYLVKRTGEKVFLECVQDMDHENMFWYRQDPGLGLRLIYFSYDVKMKEKGDIPEGYSVSREKKERFSLILESASTNQTSMYLCASSSLQGSNSPLHFGNGTRLTVT.

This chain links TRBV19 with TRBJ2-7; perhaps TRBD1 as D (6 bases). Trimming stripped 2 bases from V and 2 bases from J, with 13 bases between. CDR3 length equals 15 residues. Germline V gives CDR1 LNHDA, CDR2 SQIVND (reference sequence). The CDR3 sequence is CASSIRGHQTYEQYF. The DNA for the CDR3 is TGTGCCAGTAGTATAAGGGGACACCAAACCTACGAGCAGTACTTC.

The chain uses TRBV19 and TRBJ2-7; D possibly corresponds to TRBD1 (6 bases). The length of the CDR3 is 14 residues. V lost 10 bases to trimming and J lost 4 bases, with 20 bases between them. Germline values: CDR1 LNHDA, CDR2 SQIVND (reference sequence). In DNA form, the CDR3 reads TGTGCCACGAGCCGTCCGGGACACCTTTACGAGCAGTACTTC. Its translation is CATSRPGHLYEQYF.

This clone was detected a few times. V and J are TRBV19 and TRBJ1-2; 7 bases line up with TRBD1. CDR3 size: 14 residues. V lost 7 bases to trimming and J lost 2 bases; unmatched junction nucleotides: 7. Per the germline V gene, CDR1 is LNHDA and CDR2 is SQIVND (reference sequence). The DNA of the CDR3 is TGTGCCAGTAATGTCCAGGGGGTCAACTATGGCTACACCTTC. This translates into CASNVQGVNYGYTF.

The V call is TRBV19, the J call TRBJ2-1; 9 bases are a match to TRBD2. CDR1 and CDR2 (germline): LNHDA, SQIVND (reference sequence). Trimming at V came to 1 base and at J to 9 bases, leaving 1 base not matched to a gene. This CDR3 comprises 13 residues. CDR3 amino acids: CASSIGGLAEQFF. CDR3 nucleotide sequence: TGTGCCAGTAGTATAGGGGGACTAGCTGAGCAGTTCTTC.

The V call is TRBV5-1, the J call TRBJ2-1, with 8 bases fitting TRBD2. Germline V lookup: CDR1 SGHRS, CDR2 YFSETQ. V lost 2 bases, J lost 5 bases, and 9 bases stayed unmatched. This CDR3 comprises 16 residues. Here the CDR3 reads CASSFTAGLANNEQFF. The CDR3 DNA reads TGCGCCAGCAGCTTTACGGCCGGACTAGCTAACAATGAGCAGTTCTTC.

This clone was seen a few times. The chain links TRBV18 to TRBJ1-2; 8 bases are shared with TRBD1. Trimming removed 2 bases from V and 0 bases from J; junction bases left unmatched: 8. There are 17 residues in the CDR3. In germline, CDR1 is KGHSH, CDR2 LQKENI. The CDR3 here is CASSPFAGGPANYGYTF. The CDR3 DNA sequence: TGTGCCAGCTCACCATTTGCAGGGGGCCCCGCTAACTATGGCTACACCTTC.

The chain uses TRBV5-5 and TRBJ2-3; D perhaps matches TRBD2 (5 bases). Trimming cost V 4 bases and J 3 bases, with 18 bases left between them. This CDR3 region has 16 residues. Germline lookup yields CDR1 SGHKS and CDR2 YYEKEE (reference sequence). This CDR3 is CASSNSGDPRTDTQYF. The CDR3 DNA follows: TGTGCCAGCAGCAACTCCGGGGATCCTCGGACAGATACGCAGTATTTT.

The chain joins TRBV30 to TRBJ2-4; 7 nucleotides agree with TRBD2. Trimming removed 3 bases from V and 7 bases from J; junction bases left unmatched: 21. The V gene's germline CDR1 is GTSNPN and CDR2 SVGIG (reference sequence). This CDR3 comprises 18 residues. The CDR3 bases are TGTGCCTGGAGGCCCCCCCTCCGGCTAGCGGCCTCCGATAACATTCAGTACTTC. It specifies CAWRPPLRLAASDNIQYF.

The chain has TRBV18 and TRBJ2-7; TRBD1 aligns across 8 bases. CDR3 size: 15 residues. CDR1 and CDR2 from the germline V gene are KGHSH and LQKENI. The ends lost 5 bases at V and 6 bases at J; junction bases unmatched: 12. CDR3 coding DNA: TGTGCCAGCTCAGAGAGACAGGGGACGGAGGGCGAGCAGTACTTC. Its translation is CASSERQGTEGEQYF.

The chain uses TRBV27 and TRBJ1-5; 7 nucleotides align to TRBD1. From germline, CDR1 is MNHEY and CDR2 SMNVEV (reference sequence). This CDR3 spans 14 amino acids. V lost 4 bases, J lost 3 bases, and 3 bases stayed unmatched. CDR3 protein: CASSSDRFNQPQHF. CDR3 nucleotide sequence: TGTGCCAGCAGTTCGGACAGGTTCAATCAGCCCCAGCATTTT.

CDR3 residues: CASSPDSGEQFF. The CDR3 DNA reads TGTGCCAGCAGCCCCGACAGTGGGGAGCAGTTCTTC. The chain joins TRBV2 to TRBJ2-1; possibly TRBD1 for D (5 bases). This CDR3 is built from 12 residues. From germline, CDR1 is SNHLY and CDR2 FYNNEI. V was pared by 6 bases and J by 10 bases, with 13 bases between.